The 28 T cell receptor beta chains listed next were all sequenced from one sample in a study of T-cell memory formation after mild COVID-19. Each CDR3 protein gets one entry after TCRdb re-called the 5' RACE reads with MiXCR. Altogether approximately 490,000 distinct CDR3 sequences are present, around 20% being singletons, with the ten largest covering 9.5% to 15%. The sequenced material came from PBMCs or a T cell subset sorted from them (not recorded which). The receptor set was obtained from an adult woman who had mild COVID-19 (a few samples of this study predate the infection). Cell type and time point are not known.

The chain combines TRBV11-2 with TRBJ2-7, with D perhaps matching TRBD2 (5 bases). CDR3 size: 14 residues. V was pared by 8 bases and J by 0 bases, with 14 bases between. Per the germline V gene, CDR1 is SGHAT and CDR2 is FQNNGV. CDR3 loop: CASEGAGRSYEQYF. The DNA for the CDR3 is TGTGCCAGCGAGGGCGCGGGCCGCTCCTACGAGCAGTACTTC.

This clonotype was found a few times. CDR3 nucleotides: TGTGCCAGCAGCCACCCAGGGACAGGGGTTTACTCCTACGAGCAGTACTTC. Translated, it gives CASSHPGTGVYSYEQYF. The chain employs TRBV14 and TRBJ2-7; TRBD1 matches at 10 bases. Germline CDR1 reads SGHDN; CDR2 reads FVKESK. This CDR3 has 17 residues. Trimming at V came to 3 bases and at J to 0 bases, leaving 8 bases not matched to a gene.

The rearrangement joins TRBV24-1 to TRBJ2-1; 10 bases match TRBD2. The CDR3 runs to 14 residues. Germline V CDR1 and CDR2: KGHDR, SFDVKD. After removal of 7 bases from V and 6 bases from J, the junction contained 5 bases not matched to a gene. CDR3 sequence reads: CATSPTSGRNEQFF. CDR3 bases: TGTGCCACCAGCCCGACTAGCGGGCGCAATGAGCAGTTCTTC.

This clonotype was detected a few times. The chain has TRBV5-1 and TRBJ2-1, with D perhaps given as TRBD1 or TRBD2 (5 bases each). The CDR3 is 15 amino acids. V was pared by 4 bases and J by 5 bases, with 16 bases between. Germline V gene data show CDR1 as SGHRS and CDR2 as YFSETQ. In nucleotides, the CDR3 is TGCGCCAGCAGCGGGAACCTAGGGACCGACAATGAGCAGTTCTTC. It specifies CASSGNLGTDNEQFF.

This clonotype was counted a few times. The J gene is TRBJ2-7, the V gene TRBV2; D perhaps matches TRBD2 (5 bases). CDR1 and CDR2 from the germline V gene are SNHLY and FYNNEI. The V and J ends lost 4 bases and 7 bases respectively, with 11 bases between them. The CDR3 extends over 12 amino acids. The chain's CDR3 is CASSVSPGEQYF. The CDR3 DNA follows: TGTGCCAGCAGTGTCTCCCCGGGGGAGCAGTACTTC.

This clonotype has more than one count but fewer than ten. The CDR3 loop reads CASRAWAGTYGYTF. Here the CDR3 DNA reads TGTGCCAGCAGAGCATGGGCAGGGACCTATGGCTACACCTTC. The chain uses TRBV6-5 and TRBJ1-2; perhaps TRBD1 as D (5 bases). V lost 6 bases and J lost 4, with 15 bases in between. The germline gives CDR1 MNHEY, CDR2 SVGAGI. The CDR3 is 14 amino acids.

This clonotype turned up a few times. The gene calls are TRBV5-5 and TRBJ2-7, with D tentatively TRBD2 (5 bases). Trimming took 5 bases from V and 0 from J, leaving 12 bases between them. The CDR3 is 14 amino acids. The germline gives CDR1 SGHKS, CDR2 YYEKEE (reference sequence). CDR3 nucleotides: TGTGCCAGCAGTTCCGGACGGGGCTCCTACGAGCAGTACTTC. As protein: CASSSGRGSYEQYF.

In nucleotides, the CDR3 is TGTGCCAGCAGCCCCGGGGGGAGCAGGGAATGGGGCAATCAGCCCCAGCATTTT. It yields the protein CASSPGGSREWGNQPQHF. V and J are TRBV21-1 and TRBJ1-5; TRBD1 is taken as the D call from the table, unchecked against the DNA. TRBV21-1 has pseudogene status. CDR3 length: 18 amino acids.

This chain uses TRBV24-1 with TRBJ2-1; D is undetermined. This CDR3 comprises 15 residues. The germline V gene encodes CDR1 KGHDR and CDR2 SFDVKD. V dropped 5 bases and J dropped 1 base, with 11 bases sitting between them. DNA of the CDR3: TGTGCCACCAGTGGTGGGGTGTTATCCTACAATGAGCAGTTCTTC. It codes for CATSGGVLSYNEQFF.

Only a few counts were recorded for this clonotype. The chain has TRBV5-5 and TRBJ2-3, with D tentatively TRBD1 (6 bases). CDR1 SGHKS and CDR2 YYEKEE come from the germline V gene (reference sequence). The CDR3 runs to 13 residues. With 5 bases removed from V and 4 bases from J, the gap between germline ends came to 11 bases. The CDR3: CASRQGWADTQYF. In DNA form, the CDR3 reads TGTGCCAGCAGACAGGGATGGGCAGATACGCAGTATTTT.

On this clonotype: This may be a read error: a much more frequent sequence differs by one nucleotide. The rearrangement joins TRBV4-1 to TRBJ2-7; D is uncertain. V lost 2 bases and J 3 bases, leaving 8 bases between the germline ends. Per the germline V gene, CDR1 is MGHRA and CDR2 is YSYEKL. The CDR3 is 13 amino acids. CDR3 sequence reads: CASSQWSGYEQYF. The CDR3 nucleotides are TGCGCCAGCAGCCAATGGTCAGGCTACGAGCAGTACTTC.

This clonotype was observed a few times. The chain recombines TRBV20-1 with TRBJ1-2; D unresolved. In germline, CDR1 is DFQATT, CDR2 SNEGSKA (reference sequence). Trimming removed 3 bases from V and 3 bases from J, with 14 bases in between. This CDR3 has 14 amino acids. The CDR3 here is CSASQTGEDYGYTF. As DNA, the CDR3 is TGCAGTGCTAGCCAAACGGGCGAAGACTATGGCTACACCTTC.

This clonotype has only a few counts. The chain employs TRBV5-1 and TRBJ1-2, with D unclear. The V gene's germline CDR1 is SGHRS and CDR2 YFSETQ. This CDR3 is 15 amino acids long. V was shortened by 0 bases and J by 4 bases, with 13 bases between the two germline ends. The CDR3 nucleotides are TGCGCCAGCAGCTTGGACACAACAGCTATCTATGGCTACACCTTC. This sequence encodes CASSLDTTAIYGYTF.

This clonotype was detected many times. This sequence joins TRBV29-1 and TRBJ2-2, with D unresolved. Trimming pared 4 bases from V and 0 bases from J, leaving 0 bases between. Germline V lookup: CDR1 SQVTM, CDR2 ANQGSEA. The CDR3 is 11 amino acids. CDR3 amino acids: CSVANTGELFF. For the CDR3, the DNA is TGCAGCGTTGCGAACACCGGGGAGCTGTTTTTT.

This clonotype was counted at least ten times. The V gene is TRBV9, the J gene TRBJ2-3, with D uncertain. The CDR3 covers 15 residues. V was shortened by 3 bases and J by 1 base, with 12 bases between the two germline ends. Germline loops: CDR1 SGDLS, CDR2 YYNGEE. CDR3 nucleotides: TGTGCCAGCAGCGCCCAACTTGGGGGCACAGATACGCAGTATTTT. Amino acids: CASSAQLGGTDTQYF.

The chain couples TRBV5-1 to TRBJ2-3, with 7 bases that match TRBD2. V was pared by 0 bases and J by 5 bases, with 3 bases of the junction left unmatched. The CDR3 consists of 14 residues. CDR1 is SGHRS and CDR2 is YFSETQ in the germline V gene. DNA for the CDR3: TGCGCCAGCAGCTTGGGCGGGAGTGGAGATACGCAGTATTTT. Residues: CASSLGGSGDTQYF.

This clonotype was seen more than once but under ten times. The chain has TRBV5-1 and TRBJ2-7, with D maybe TRBD2 (5 bases). There are 15 residues in the CDR3. Germline lookup yields CDR1 SGHRS and CDR2 YFSETQ. Trimming removed 1 base from V and 3 bases from J, with 14 bases in between. CDR3 bases: TGCGCCAGCAGCTTGAGTTTGGACTCCCTCTACGAGCAGTACTTC. This codes for CASSLSLDSLYEQYF.

The chain couples TRBV7-3 to TRBJ2-2; 7 bases match TRBD1. The germline V gene encodes CDR1 SGHTA and CDR2 FQGTGA. Trimming at V came to 5 bases and at J to 5 bases, leaving 5 bases not matched to a gene. The CDR3 spans 14 residues. Here the CDR3 DNA reads TGTGCCAGCAGCGTACAGGGGACAACCGGGGAGCTGTTTTTT. The encoded protein is CASSVQGTTGELFF.

This chain joins TRBV27 and TRBJ2-7, with 9 bases fitting TRBD1. Germline CDR1 MNHEY, CDR2 SMNVEV (reference sequence). The length of the CDR3 is 16 residues. The junction had 8 bases not matched to a gene; V was cut back by 2 bases and J by 3 bases. The CDR3 loop reads CASSLMAGTGRYEQYF. In DNA, the CDR3 is TGTGCCAGCAGTTTAATGGCCGGGACAGGGCGCTACGAGCAGTACTTC.

This clonotype was counted a few times. This rearrangement joins TRBV20-1 to TRBJ2-1; 8 positions match TRBD2. V gave up 3 bases and J gave up 2 bases; unmatched junction bases: 3. The CDR3 consists of 14 residues. Germline V gene data show CDR1 as DFQATT and CDR2 as SNEGSKA (reference sequence). CDR3 DNA: TGCAGTGCTAGCTTCGGGAGGGCCTACAATGAGCAGTTCTTC. Translating gives CSASFGRAYNEQFF.

The table lists this clonotype with a count of one. The CDR3 loop reads CASSQGVHSNQPQHF. For the CDR3, the DNA is TGTGCCAGCAGCCAGGGGGTGCATAGCAATCAGCCCCAGCATTTT. The chain joins TRBV16 to TRBJ1-5, with a tentative D call TRBD1 (5 bases). Trimming took 3 bases from V and 0 from J, leaving 9 bases between them. The CDR3 loop spans 15 amino acids. Germline loops: CDR1 KGHSY, CDR2 FQNENV.

This clonotype was picked up a small number of times. The rearrangement uses TRBV29-1 and TRBJ2-3; unclear D gene. CDR3 length equals 15 residues. Germline lookup yields CDR1 SQVTM and CDR2 ANQGSEA. V dropped 0 bases and J dropped 4 bases, with 14 bases sitting between them. CDR3 loop: CSVEEPPDGADTQYF. The CDR3 DNA is TGCAGCGTTGAAGAGCCCCCGGATGGTGCAGATACGCAGTATTTT.

V and J are TRBV12-3 or TRBV12-4 and TRBJ1-5; TRBD1 matches at 9 bases. With V trimmed by 6 bases and J by 4 bases, 4 bases remained unmatched. The CDR3 has 14 residues. The CDR3 sequence: CASRMGTGNQPQHF. DNA for the CDR3: TGTGCCAGCAGGATGGGGACAGGGAATCAGCCCCAGCATTTT.

This clonotype was recorded only once. CDR3 bases: TGTGCCAGCAGCCAGGACGGACGAGGTTCACCCCTCCACTTT. This translates into CASSQDGRGSPLHF. This chain links TRBV6-6 with TRBJ1-6; D is undetermined. The V end was cut by 6 bases, the J end by 9 bases, with 15 bases between. This CDR3 comprises 14 residues. CDR1 is MNHNY and CDR2 is SVGAGI in the germline V gene (reference sequence).

J is TRBJ2-7 and V is TRBV20-1; D may be TRBD2 (6 bases). The V end lost 1 base, the J end lost 6 bases, and 10 bases lay between the germline ends. The CDR3 is made up of 12 amino acids. Per the germline V gene, CDR1 is DFQATT and CDR2 is SNEGSKA (reference sequence). DNA of the CDR3: TGCAGTGCTAGAGTAGAAGCGGGCGAGCAGTACTTC. It is translated as CSARVEAGEQYF.

The CDR3 DNA is TGTGCCAGCAGCCACGACAGGGCCGCCCTCTATGGCTACACCTTC. As protein: CASSHDRAALYGYTF. The chain joins TRBV7-9 to TRBJ1-2; 7 bases align to TRBD1. The V gene's germline CDR1 is SEHNR and CDR2 FQNEAQ (reference sequence). The junction had 10 bases not matched to a gene; V was cut back by 5 bases and J by 4 bases. The CDR3 spans 15 residues.

J is TRBJ2-7 and V is TRBV12-3 or TRBV12-4; maybe TRBD1 (6 bases). Trimming removed 4 bases from V and 1 base from J, with 14 bases in between. This CDR3 spans 15 amino acids. For the CDR3, the DNA is TGTGCCAGCAGTTATCAGGGGACCAGTTCCTACGAGCAGTACTTC. Protein: CASSYQGTSSYEQYF.

The genes are TRBV7-7 and TRBJ2-1; 11 nucleotides align to TRBD2. The V segment lost 3 bases and the J segment 2 bases; nucleotides outside the gene matches: 3. Germline CDR1 and CDR2: SSHAT and FNYEAQ (reference sequence). The CDR3 is 16 amino acids. CDR3 nucleotides: TGTGCCAGCAGCTTGGCGACTAGCGGGGCCTACAATGAGCAGTTCTTC. Its protein is CASSLATSGAYNEQFF. Looking up the rest from reference TRBV7-7 and TRBJ2-1 gives the full variable domain: GAGVSQSPRYKVTKRGQDVTLRCDPISSHATLYWYQQALGQGPEFLTYFNYEAQPDKSGLPSDRFSAERPEGSISTLTIQRTEQRDSAMYRCASSLATSGAYNEQFFGPGTRLTVL.